The 20 T cell receptor beta chains given below trace back to one sample, sequenced in a study of CDR3 diversity in severe acne. TCRdb re-analysed the PCR reads in MiXCR, keeping a single row per CDR3 protein. The profile shows some 90,000 distinct CDR3 sequences, about 50% of them singletons. The material sequenced was blood. The receptors originated from a male donor in good health, serving as a control.

Written as DNA, the CDR3 is TGTGCCAGCAGTTCATCGGGGGGGACAGTTTATGTGTCACCCCTCCACTTT. This gives the protein CASSSSGGTVYVSPLHF. This chain joins TRBV25-1 and TRBJ1-6, with TRBD1 identical over 7 bases. CDR3 length: 17 amino acids. V was clipped by 5 bases and J by 10 bases; unmatched bases: 17. Germline lookup yields CDR1 MGHDK and CDR2 SYGVNS.

This sequence joins TRBV12-3 or TRBV12-4 and TRBJ2-7; possibly TRBD2 for D (6 bases). This CDR3 contains 16 residues. With 6 bases removed from V and 2 bases from J, the gap between germline ends came to 20 bases. CDR3 sequence (DNA): TGTGCCAGCAGAACCACGTCTGACGGGAGCCCCTACGAGCAGTACTTC. This translates into CASRTTSDGSPYEQYF.

As DNA, the CDR3 is TGTGCCAGCAGCTTGAGCAACTCCTACGAGCAGTACTTC. It codes for CASSLSNSYEQYF. This rearrangement joins TRBV7-9 to TRBJ2-7; D uncertain. The V gene lost 3 bases and the J gene lost 0 bases, with 6 bases spanning the gap. The CDR3 spans 13 residues. Germline V gene data show CDR1 as SEHNR and CDR2 as FQNEAQ (reference sequence).

This chain joins TRBV7-2 and TRBJ2-3; a possible D gene is TRBD1 (5 bases). The CDR3 consists of 14 residues. CDR1 is SGHTA, CDR2 FQGNSA, per germline. V lost 5 bases and J 3 bases, leaving 12 bases between the germline ends. The CDR3 here is CASSPPRATDTQYF. The CDR3, as DNA: TGTGCCAGCAGCCCGCCCAGGGCTACAGATACGCAGTATTTT.

The rearrangement links TRBV7-8 to TRBJ1-1; tentative D call: TRBD1 (6 bases). V gave up 5 bases and J gave up 10 bases, with 32 bases separating them. The germline V gene encodes CDR1 SGHVS and CDR2 FQNEAQ. The CDR3 is 18 residues long. The CDR3 protein is CASSSNFGRLLGGARAFF. The CDR3 DNA follows: TGTGCCAGCAGCAGTAATTTTGGCCGGTTACTCGGGGGGGCCCGAGCTTTCTTT.

Worth noting for this clonotype: No conserved phenylalanine or tryptophan is present at the end of the CDR3, so a read error is the likely explanation. The chain joins TRBV20-1 to TRBJ2-7; 8 bases are shared with TRBD2. Germline loops: CDR1 DFQATT, CDR2 SNEGSKA (reference sequence). The CDR3 has 12 residues. CDR3 coding DNA: TGCAGCGCCATGCGGGGGGCCTACGAGCAGTACTCC. It encodes CSAMRGAYEQYS.

Comments on this clonotype: Because the CDR3's place on the DNA is in doubt, the DNA is left out and the CDR3 is given as listed by TCRdb. The V and J genes are TRBV29-1 and TRBJ1-2; the table names TRBD1, a call not compared with the DNA. The CDR3 spans 21 amino acids, including both terminal residues. Germline V gene data show CDR1 as SQVTM and CDR2 as ANQGSEA. This chain's CDR3 is CSVELTNTGELFFGEGYGYTF.

This clonotype was observed a handful of times. J is TRBJ1-1 and V is TRBV6-1; perhaps TRBD1 as D (6 bases). V shed 3 bases and J shed 11 bases, with 25 bases lying between them. This CDR3 region has 16 residues. Germline V gene lookup returns CDR1 MNHNS and CDR2 SASEGT. The DNA of the CDR3 is TGTGCCAGCAGTGATTGGGGGACACCTACCGATAATGGGGCTTTCTTT. Translation: CASSDWGTPTDNGAFF.

V gene TRBV7-6 combines with J gene TRBJ2-7; 7 bases align to TRBD2. Germline assignment: CDR1 SGHVS and CDR2 FNYEAQ. CDR3 size: 13 residues. The V segment lost 5 bases and the J segment 6 bases; nucleotides outside the gene matches: 7. CDR3 amino acids: CASSPGGSVEQYF. CDR3 DNA: TGTGCCAGCAGCCCCGGGGGGAGTGTCGAGCAGTACTTC.

J is TRBJ1-1 and V is TRBV7-9, with 8 bases aligning to TRBD1. CDR3 length equals 14 residues. CDR1 and CDR2 from the germline V gene are SEHNR and FQNEAQ (reference sequence). V shed 4 bases and J 3 bases; nucleotides not matched to a gene: 4. CDR3 coding DNA: TGTGCCAGCAGCTCGGGACAGGAGTACACTGAAGCTTTCTTT. Its translation is CASSSGQEYTEAFF.

This rearrangement joins TRBV6-5 to TRBJ2-3; 8 bases are a match to TRBD2. The CDR3 length is 13 residues. CDR1 is MNHEY and CDR2 is SVGAGI in the germline V gene. Here the CDR3 reads CAGASGSTDTQYF. The CDR3 DNA follows: TGTGCTGGCGCTAGCGGGAGCACAGATACGCAGTATTTT.

This clonotype has ten or more counts. This rearrangement joins TRBV5-8 to TRBJ1-2, with D unresolved. This CDR3 contains 14 residues. Germline loops: CDR1 SGHTS, CDR2 YDEGEE. V was shortened by 0 bases and J by 4 bases, with 10 bases between the two germline ends. CDR3: CASSLAGSSYGYTF. As DNA, the CDR3 is TGTGCCAGCAGCTTGGCGGGGTCGAGCTATGGCTACACCTTC.

Here the CDR3 reads CASSLLAEQYEQYF. CDR3 DNA sequence: TGTGCCAGCAGCTTATTAGCGGAACAATACGAGCAGTACTTC. The chain carries TRBV7-2 and TRBJ2-7; maybe TRBD2 (6 bases). The CDR3 is 14 amino acids. CDR1 SGHTA and CDR2 FQGNSA come from the germline V gene. With 2 bases removed from V and 4 bases from J, the gap between germline ends came to 12 bases.

The DNA for the CDR3 is TGTGCCACCAGTCGTCGGGGGGATCAGCCCCAGCATTTT. Protein: CATSRRGDQPQHF. The chain is built from TRBV24-1 and TRBJ1-5, with D possibly TRBD1 on 5 matching bases. The CDR3 length is 13 residues. Germline CDR1 is KGHDR and CDR2 is SFDVKD. Trimming took off 6 bases at V and 5 bases at J, with 10 bases between the two ends.

This clonotype was observed a few times. Here the CDR3 DNA reads TGTGCCAGTAGCGCGGGGACAGCCACCTACGAGCAGTACTTC. It is translated as CASSAGTATYEQYF. The chain links TRBV19 to TRBJ2-7; tentatively, D is TRBD1 (7 bases). The CDR3 consists of 14 residues. Germline V gene lookup returns CDR1 LNHDA and CDR2 SQIVND (reference sequence). V dropped 6 bases and J dropped 2 bases, with 14 bases sitting between them.

This clonotype has at least ten counts. The V gene is TRBV7-2, the J gene TRBJ2-1; 7 bases match TRBD2. Germline loops: CDR1 SGHTA, CDR2 FQGNSA. The J segment lost 5 bases and the V segment lost 1 base, leaving 5 bases of the junction unmatched. The CDR3 is made up of 15 amino acids. Here the CDR3 DNA reads TGTGCCAGCAGCTTAGGCGGGAGTTCAAACAATGAGCAGTTCTTC. Its translation: CASSLGGSSNNEQFF.

A note on this clonotype: Its ends do not fully match the called genes, so a read error is possible. This sequence joins TRBV7-7 and TRBJ1-4; D remains unclear. Germline V lookup: CDR1 SSHAT, CDR2 FNYEAQ (reference sequence). This CDR3 has 15 residues. Here the CDR3 reads CASSFSTQKIEKLFF. CDR3 nucleotides: TGTGCTAGCAGCTTTTCGACCCAAAAGATTGAAAAACTGTTTTTT.

In this sample, this clonotype turned up many times. The chain carries TRBV27 and TRBJ1-1, with a weak D call TRBD1 (6 bases). The CDR3 sequence is 14 residues long. V shed 2 bases and J shed 5 bases, with 12 bases lying between them. Looked up from germline, CDR1 is MNHEY and CDR2 is SMNVEV (reference sequence). The CDR3 is CASSLPGARTEAFF. CDR3 coding DNA: TGTGCCAGCAGTTTACCAGGGGCGCGGACTGAAGCTTTCTTT.

This clonotype appeared many times. The gene calls are TRBV6-5 and TRBJ2-7; D might be TRBD2 (7 bases). Trimming took 8 bases from V and 1 from J, leaving 18 bases between them. CDR1 and CDR2 from the germline V gene are MNHEY and SVGAGI. There are 15 residues in the CDR3. The CDR3 nucleotides are TGTGCCAGCGCCCAACGGGGAGGGGGGTCCTACGAGCAGTACTTC. Translation: CASAQRGGGSYEQYF.

The chain uses TRBV30 and TRBJ1-6; D is unclear. The V end lost 4 bases, the J end lost 6 bases, and 13 bases lay between the germline ends. The CDR3 contains 14 residues. Per the germline V gene, CDR1 is GTSNPN and CDR2 is SVGIG (reference sequence). CDR3 residues: CAWTLMGPNSPLHF. CDR3 DNA sequence: TGTGCCTGGACTCTGATGGGCCCTAATTCACCCCTCCACTTT.